One sample yielded the 16 T cell receptor beta chains listed below, sequenced in a study of monozygotic twins with inflammatory bowel disease (dated by TCRdb to the late 2010s). The library was prepared using 5' RACE. The run used an Illumina HiSeq 2500. Each entry corresponds to one CDR3 protein sequence from reads that TCRdb reprocessed, and DNA is not given. This sample's records show about 210,000 distinct CDR3 sequences. The biggest ten clones account for 7.5% to 8% of the sample. Sequencing input: blood. Every receptor here comes from a human donor with ulcerative colitis or Crohn's disease, or a healthy co-twin of an affected twin (not recorded which).

This chain connects TRBV20-1 to TRBJ1-1; as DNA is missing, the TRBD1 call by TCRdb cannot be tested. Germline values: CDR1 DFQATT, CDR2 SNEGSKA (reference sequence). This CDR3 is 16 amino acids long. This chain's CDR3 is CSARDARGQRGTEAFF.

V is TRBV28 and J is TRBJ2-3; with no DNA, the TCRdb D assignment of TRBD2 cannot be verified. The V gene's germline CDR1 is MDHEN and CDR2 SYDVKM. This CDR3 spans 18 amino acids. The CDR3 here is CASSFGIADFRGTDTQYF.

CDR3 in amino acids: CASTRGGNYGYTF. This chain connects TRBV27 to TRBJ1-2; TCRdb designates TRBD1, a call that cannot be tested without DNA. The CDR3 length is 13 residues. In germline, CDR1 is MNHEY, CDR2 SMNVEV (reference sequence).

The chain is built from TRBV7-2 and TRBJ2-5; TCRdb designates TRBD2, a call that cannot be tested without DNA. This CDR3 comprises 14 residues. In germline, CDR1 is SGHTA, CDR2 FQGNSA. This CDR3 is CASSLGLLQETQYF.

The chain recombines TRBV7-2 with TRBJ2-1; TCRdb picks TRBD2, but there is no DNA to check that call. The germline V gene encodes CDR1 SGHTA and CDR2 FQGNSA. This CDR3 is built from 16 residues. CDR3 sequence reads: CASSLGAGGGWNEQFF. Looking up the rest from reference TRBV7-2 and TRBJ2-1 gives the full variable domain: GAGVSQSPSNKVTEKGKDVELRCDPISGHTALYWYRQSLGQGLEFLIYFQGNSAPDKSGLPSDRFSAERTGGSVSTLTIQRTQQEDSAVYLCASSLGAGGGWNEQFFGPGTRLTVL.

The gene calls are TRBV7-9 and TRBJ2-3; lacking DNA, the TRBD1 call made by TCRdb goes unchecked. The CDR3 is 15 amino acids. CDR1 and CDR2 from the germline V gene are SEHNR and FQNEAQ (reference sequence). The CDR3 loop reads CASSLRDRETDTQYF.

The J gene is TRBJ1-4, the V gene TRBV14; TCRdb names TRBD1, which stays unverified in the absence of DNA. The CDR3 has 16 residues. Germline CDR1 SGHDN, CDR2 FVKESK. CDR3 sequence: CASSPLGAGNNEKLFF.

The chain employs TRBV19 and TRBJ2-3; TCRdb outputs TRBD1, but without DNA this stays unchecked. Germline-derived CDR1 and CDR2 are LNHDA and SQIVND (reference sequence). This CDR3 comprises 18 residues. CDR3 sequence: CASSSTSGGQVATDTQYF.

This chain uses TRBV20-1 with TRBJ2-1; TCRdb picks TRBD2, but there is no DNA to check that call. CDR3 length equals 14 residues. CDR1 DFQATT and CDR2 SNEGSKA come from the germline V gene (reference sequence). The CDR3 sequence is CSASRREAYNEQLF.

This chain uses TRBV7-9 with TRBJ1-2; the D call from TCRdb, TRBD1, cannot be confirmed without DNA. From germline, CDR1 is SEHNR and CDR2 FQNEAQ (reference sequence). There are 16 residues in the CDR3. This chain's CDR3 is CASSLVSAGAGYGYTF.

The chain employs TRBV11-2 and TRBJ2-2; TCRdb indicates TRBD1, and absent DNA this call remains unverified. The germline V gene has CDR1 SGHAT and CDR2 FQNNGV. The CDR3 totals 17 residues. The CDR3 loop reads CASSLDWGQGHTGELFF.

J is TRBJ2-1 and V is TRBV4-1; TCRdb's D call of TRBD2 is untestable without DNA. CDR1 is MGHRA and CDR2 is YSYEKL in the germline V gene. CDR3 size: 15 residues. Here the CDR3 reads CASSPGLAGYNEQFF.

The rearrangement links TRBV30 to TRBJ2-1. The CDR3 totals 12 residues. Germline lookup yields CDR1 GTSNPN and CDR2 SVGIG (reference sequence). CDR3 region: CAWRTLGGEQFF.

V gene TRBV2 combines with J gene TRBJ2-2; TCRdb indicates TRBD1, and absent DNA this call remains unverified. Germline V gene lookup returns CDR1 SNHLY and CDR2 FYNNEI. This CDR3 is 14 amino acids long. The chain's CDR3 is CASNPGENTGELFF. The whole variable domain, filled in from reference TRBV2 and TRBJ2-2, reads EPEVTQTPSHQVTQMGQEVILRCVPISNHLYFYWYRQILGQKVEFLVSFYNNEISEKSEIFDDQFSVERPDGSNFTLKIRSTKLEDSAMYFCASNPGENTGELFFGEGSRLTVL.

This chain connects TRBV3-1 to TRBJ1-2. Germline lookup yields CDR1 LGHDT and CDR2 YNNKEL (reference sequence). The CDR3 is 11 residues long. Here the CDR3 reads CASRGSGGYTF.

This rearrangement joins TRBV29-1 to TRBJ2-5; the TCRdb D gene call, TRBD1, has no DNA to confirm it. The length of the CDR3 is 13 residues. Germline CDR1 and CDR2: SQVTM and ANQGSEA. CDR3 residues: CSADRTPQETQYF.